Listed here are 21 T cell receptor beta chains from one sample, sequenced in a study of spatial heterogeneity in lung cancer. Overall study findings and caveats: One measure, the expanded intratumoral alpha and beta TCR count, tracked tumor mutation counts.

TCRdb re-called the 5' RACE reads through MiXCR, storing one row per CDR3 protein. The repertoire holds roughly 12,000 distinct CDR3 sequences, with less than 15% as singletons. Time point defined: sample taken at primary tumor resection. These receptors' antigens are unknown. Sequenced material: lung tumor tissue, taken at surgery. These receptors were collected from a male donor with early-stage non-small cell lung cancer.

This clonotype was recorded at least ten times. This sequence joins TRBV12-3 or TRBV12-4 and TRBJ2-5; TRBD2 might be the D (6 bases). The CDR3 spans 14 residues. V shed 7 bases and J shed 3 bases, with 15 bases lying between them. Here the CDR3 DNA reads TGTGCCAGCATGAGAAGGTGGGGGGAAGAGACCCAGTACTTC. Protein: CASMRRWGEETQYF.

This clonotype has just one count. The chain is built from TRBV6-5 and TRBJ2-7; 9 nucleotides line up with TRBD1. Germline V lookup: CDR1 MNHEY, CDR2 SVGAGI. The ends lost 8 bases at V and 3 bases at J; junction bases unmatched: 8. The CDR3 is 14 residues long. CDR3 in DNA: TGTGCCAGCGGCGTTGGGACAGGGATCTACGAGCAGTACTTC. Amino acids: CASGVGTGIYEQYF.

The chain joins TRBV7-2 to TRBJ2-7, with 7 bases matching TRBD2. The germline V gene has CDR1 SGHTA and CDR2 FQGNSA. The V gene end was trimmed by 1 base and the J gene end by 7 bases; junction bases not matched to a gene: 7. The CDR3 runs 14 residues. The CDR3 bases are TGTGCCAGCAGCTTAGGAGCGGGGCCCGGGGAGCAGTACTTC. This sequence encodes CASSLGAGPGEQYF.

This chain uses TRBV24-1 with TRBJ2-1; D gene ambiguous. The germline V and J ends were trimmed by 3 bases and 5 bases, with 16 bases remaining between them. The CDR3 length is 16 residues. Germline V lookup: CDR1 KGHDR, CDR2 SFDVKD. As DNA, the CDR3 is TGTGCCACCAGTGATCCGCAGGTTAAAGACGACAATGAGCAGTTCTTC. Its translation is CATSDPQVKDDNEQFF.

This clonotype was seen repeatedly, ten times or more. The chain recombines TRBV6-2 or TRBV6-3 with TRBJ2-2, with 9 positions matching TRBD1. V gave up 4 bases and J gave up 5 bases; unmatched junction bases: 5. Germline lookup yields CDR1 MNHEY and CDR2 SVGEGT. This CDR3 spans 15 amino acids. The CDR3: CASSSGTGWTGELFF. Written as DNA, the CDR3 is TGTGCCAGCAGTTCCGGGACAGGGTGGACCGGGGAGCTGTTTTTT.

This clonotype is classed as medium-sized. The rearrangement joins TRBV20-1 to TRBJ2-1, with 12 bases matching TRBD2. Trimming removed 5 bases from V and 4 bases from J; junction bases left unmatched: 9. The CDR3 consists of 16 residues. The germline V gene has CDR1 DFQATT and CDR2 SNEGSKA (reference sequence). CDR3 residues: CSAHLAGGPYYNEQFF. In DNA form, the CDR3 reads TGCAGTGCTCACCTAGCGGGGGGGCCCTATTACAATGAGCAGTTCTTC.

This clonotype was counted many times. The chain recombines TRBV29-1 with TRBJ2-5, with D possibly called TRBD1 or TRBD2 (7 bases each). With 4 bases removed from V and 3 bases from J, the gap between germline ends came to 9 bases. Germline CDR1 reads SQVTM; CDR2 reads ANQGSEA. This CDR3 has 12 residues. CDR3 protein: CSVAGGEETQYF. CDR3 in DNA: TGCAGCGTTGCAGGGGGGGAAGAGACCCAGTACTTC.

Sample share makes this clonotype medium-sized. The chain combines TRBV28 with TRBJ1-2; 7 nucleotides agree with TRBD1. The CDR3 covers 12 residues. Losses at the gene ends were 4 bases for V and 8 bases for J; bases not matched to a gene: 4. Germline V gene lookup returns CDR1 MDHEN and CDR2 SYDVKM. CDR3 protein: CASSSTGRGYTF. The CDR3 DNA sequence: TGTGCCAGCAGTTCGACAGGGCGAGGCTACACCTTC.

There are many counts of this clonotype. The CDR3 reads CASSLSRDTQYF. In DNA, the CDR3 is TGTGCCAGCAGTTTAAGTCGCGATACGCAGTATTTT. The genes are TRBV27 and TRBJ2-3; unclear D gene. The CDR3 sequence is 12 residues long. CDR1 is MNHEY, CDR2 SMNVEV, per germline (reference sequence). The V and J ends lost 2 bases and 6 bases respectively, with 6 bases between them.

The CDR3 sequence: CASSEITGQETQYF. The DNA for the CDR3 is TGTGCCAGCAGTGAAATAACAGGGCAAGAGACCCAGTACTTC. The chain is built from TRBV18 and TRBJ2-5; weak D call: TRBD1 (6 bases). Looked up from germline, CDR1 is KGHSH and CDR2 is LQKENI. This CDR3 is 14 amino acids long. V lost 8 bases and J 2 bases, leaving 15 bases between the germline ends.

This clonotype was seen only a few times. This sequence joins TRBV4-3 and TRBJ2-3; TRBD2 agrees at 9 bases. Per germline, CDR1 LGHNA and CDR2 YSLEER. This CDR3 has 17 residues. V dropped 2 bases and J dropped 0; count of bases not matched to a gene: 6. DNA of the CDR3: TGCGCCAGCAGCCAACTAACGACTAGCGGCAGCACAGATACGCAGTATTTT. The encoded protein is CASSQLTTSGSTDTQYF.

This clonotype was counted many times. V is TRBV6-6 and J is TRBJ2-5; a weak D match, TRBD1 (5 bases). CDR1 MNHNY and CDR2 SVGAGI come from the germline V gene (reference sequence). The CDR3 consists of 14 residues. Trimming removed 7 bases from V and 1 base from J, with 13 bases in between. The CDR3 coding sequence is TGTGCCAGCACCTCCTGGCAGGGCCAAGAGACCCAGTACTTC. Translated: CASTSWQGQETQYF.

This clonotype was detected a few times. CDR3 nucleotides: TGCAGTGCTAGTCCCCGGGACAGGGAACAGTACTTC. Translated, it gives CSASPRDREQYF. The chain carries TRBV20-1 and TRBJ2-7; 9 positions match TRBD1. Germline CDR1 and CDR2: DFQATT and SNEGSKA (reference sequence). The CDR3 consists of 12 residues. The junction had 7 bases not matched to a gene; V was cut back by 3 bases and J by 10 bases.

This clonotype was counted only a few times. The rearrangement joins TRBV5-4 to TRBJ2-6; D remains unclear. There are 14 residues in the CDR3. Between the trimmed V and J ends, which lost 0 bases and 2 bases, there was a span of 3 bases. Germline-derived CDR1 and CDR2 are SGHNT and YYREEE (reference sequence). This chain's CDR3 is CASSLAAGANVLTF. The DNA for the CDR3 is TGTGCCAGCAGCTTGGCTGCTGGGGCCAACGTCCTGACTTTC. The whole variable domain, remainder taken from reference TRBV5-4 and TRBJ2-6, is ETGVTQSPTHLIKTRGQQVTLRCSSQSGHNTVSWYQQALGQGPQFIFQYYREEENGRGNFPPRFSGLQFPNYSSELNVNALELDDSALYLCASSLAAGANVLTFGAGSRLTVL.

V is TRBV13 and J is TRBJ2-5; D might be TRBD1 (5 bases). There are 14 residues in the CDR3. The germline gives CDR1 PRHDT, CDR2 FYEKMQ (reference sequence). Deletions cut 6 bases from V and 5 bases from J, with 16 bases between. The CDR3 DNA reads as TGTGCCAGCAGTTACAGGAAATTCCCCGAGACCCAGTACTTC. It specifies CASSYRKFPETQYF.

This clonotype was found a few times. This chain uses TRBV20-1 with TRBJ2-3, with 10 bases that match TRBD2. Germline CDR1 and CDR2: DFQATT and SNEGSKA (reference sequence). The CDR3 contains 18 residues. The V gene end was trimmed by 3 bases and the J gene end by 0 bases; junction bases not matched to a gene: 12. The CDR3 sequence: CSASRPSGRSGSTDTQYF. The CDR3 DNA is TGCAGTGCTAGTCGGCCTAGCGGGAGATCGGGGAGCACAGATACGCAGTATTTT.

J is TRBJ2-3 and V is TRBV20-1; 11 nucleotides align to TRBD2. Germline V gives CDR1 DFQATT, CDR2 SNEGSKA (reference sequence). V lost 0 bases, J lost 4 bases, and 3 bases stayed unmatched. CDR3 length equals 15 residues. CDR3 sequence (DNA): TGCAGTGCTAGAGATCCTAGCGGGAGGCCAGATACGCAGTATTTT. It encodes CSARDPSGRPDTQYF.

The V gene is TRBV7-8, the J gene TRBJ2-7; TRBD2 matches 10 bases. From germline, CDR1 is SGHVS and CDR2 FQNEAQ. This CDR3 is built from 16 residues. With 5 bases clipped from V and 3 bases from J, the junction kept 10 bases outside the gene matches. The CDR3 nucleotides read TGTGCCAGCAGCCCACTTAGGGTAGCGGGAGGCTACGAGCAGTACTTC. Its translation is CASSPLRVAGGYEQYF. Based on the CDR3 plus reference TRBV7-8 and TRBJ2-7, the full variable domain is GAGVSQSPRYKVAKRGQDVALRCDPISGHVSLFWYQQALGQGPEFLTYFQNEAQLDKSGLPSDRFFAERPEGSVSTLKIQRTQQEDSAVYLCASSPLRVAGGYEQYFGPGTRLTVT.

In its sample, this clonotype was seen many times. The CDR3 DNA reads TGTGCCATCAGGACCGGGACAGACAATGAGCAGTTCTTC. Residues: CAIRTGTDNEQFF. The V and J genes are TRBV10-3 and TRBJ2-1; 7 positions match TRBD1. The CDR3 has 13 amino acids. V shed 6 bases, J shed 5 bases, and the junction held 4 bases outside the gene matches. Looked up from germline, CDR1 is ENHRY and CDR2 is SYGVKD.

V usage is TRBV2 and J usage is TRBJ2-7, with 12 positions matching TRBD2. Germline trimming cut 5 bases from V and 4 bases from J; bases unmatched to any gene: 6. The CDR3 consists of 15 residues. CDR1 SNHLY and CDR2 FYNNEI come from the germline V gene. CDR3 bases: TGTGCCAGCAGTCCTGGACTAGCGGGACGGTACGAGCAGTACTTC. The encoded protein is CASSPGLAGRYEQYF.

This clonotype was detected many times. CDR3 loop: CASSRDRVSPEQYF. CDR3 bases: TGTGCCAGCAGCCGGGACAGGGTTTCTCCCGAGCAGTACTTC. This chain connects TRBV5-5 to TRBJ2-7; TRBD1 aligns across 9 bases. From germline, CDR1 is SGHKS and CDR2 YYEKEE (reference sequence). The junction had 8 bases not matched to a gene; V was cut back by 4 bases and J by 6 bases. This CDR3 comprises 14 residues.